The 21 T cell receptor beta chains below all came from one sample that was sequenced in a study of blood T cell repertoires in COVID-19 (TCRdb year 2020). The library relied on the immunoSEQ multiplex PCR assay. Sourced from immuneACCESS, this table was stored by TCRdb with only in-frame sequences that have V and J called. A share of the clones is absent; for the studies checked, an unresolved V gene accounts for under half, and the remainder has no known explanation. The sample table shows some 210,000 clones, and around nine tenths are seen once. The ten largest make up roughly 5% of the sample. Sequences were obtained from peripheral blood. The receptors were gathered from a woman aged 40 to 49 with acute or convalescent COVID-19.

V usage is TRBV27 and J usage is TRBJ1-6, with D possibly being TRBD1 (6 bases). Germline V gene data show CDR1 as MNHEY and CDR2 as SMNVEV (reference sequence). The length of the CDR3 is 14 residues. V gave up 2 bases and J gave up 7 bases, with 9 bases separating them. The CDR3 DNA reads TGTGCCAGCAGTTTAAAGGGGGGGAATTCACCCCTCCACTTT. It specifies CASSLKGGNSPLHF.

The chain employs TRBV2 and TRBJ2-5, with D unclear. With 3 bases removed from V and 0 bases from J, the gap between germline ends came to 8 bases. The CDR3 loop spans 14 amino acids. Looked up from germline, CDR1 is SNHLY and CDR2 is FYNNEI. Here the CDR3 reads CASSDRRYQETQYF. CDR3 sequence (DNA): TGTGCCAGCAGTGATCGTCGGTACCAAGAGACCCAGTACTTC.

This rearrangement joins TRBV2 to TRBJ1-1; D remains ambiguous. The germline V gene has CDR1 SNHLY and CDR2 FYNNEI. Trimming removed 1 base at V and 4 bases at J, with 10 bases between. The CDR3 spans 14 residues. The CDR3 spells CASSEGPLGTEAFF. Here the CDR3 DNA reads TGTGCCAGCAGTGAAGGTCCCCTAGGCACTGAAGCTTTCTTT.

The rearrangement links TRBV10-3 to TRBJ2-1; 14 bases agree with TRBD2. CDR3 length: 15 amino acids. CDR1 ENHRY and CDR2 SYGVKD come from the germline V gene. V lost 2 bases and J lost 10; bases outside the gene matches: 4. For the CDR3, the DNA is TGTGCCATCAGTGAGGGGACTAGCGGGGGAAGAGAGCAGTTCTTC. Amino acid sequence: CAISEGTSGGREQFF.

The CDR3, as DNA: TGTGCCTGGAGCCAGGGGGCACAAGAAGAGACCCAGTACTTC. Its protein product is CAWSQGAQEETQYF. The V call is TRBV30, the J call TRBJ2-5, with 8 bases fitting TRBD1. The germline CDR1 and CDR2 sequences are GTSNPN and SVGIG (reference sequence). This CDR3 is 14 amino acids long. The junction had 6 bases not matched to a gene; V was cut back by 3 bases and J by 3 bases.

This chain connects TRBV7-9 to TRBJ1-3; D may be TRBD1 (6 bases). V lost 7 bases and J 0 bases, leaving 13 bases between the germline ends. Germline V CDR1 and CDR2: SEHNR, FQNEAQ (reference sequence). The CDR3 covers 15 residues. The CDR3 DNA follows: TGTGCCAGCACCGGTGGGACAAACTCTGGAAACACCATATATTTT. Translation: CASTGGTNSGNTIYF.

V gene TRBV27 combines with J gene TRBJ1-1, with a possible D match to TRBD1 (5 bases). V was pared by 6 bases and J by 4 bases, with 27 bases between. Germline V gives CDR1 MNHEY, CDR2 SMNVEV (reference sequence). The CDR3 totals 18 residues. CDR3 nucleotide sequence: TGTGCCAGCAGCCACACGGAGGGGCCAAGAAGGGTAGCCACTGAAGCTTTCTTT. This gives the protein CASSHTEGPRRVATEAFF.

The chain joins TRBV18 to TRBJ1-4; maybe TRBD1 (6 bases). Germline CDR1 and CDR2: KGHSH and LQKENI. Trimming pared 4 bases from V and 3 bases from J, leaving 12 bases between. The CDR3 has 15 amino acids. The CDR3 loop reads CASSRTDSPNEKLFF. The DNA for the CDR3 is TGTGCCAGCTCACGTACGGACAGCCCTAATGAAAAACTGTTTTTT.

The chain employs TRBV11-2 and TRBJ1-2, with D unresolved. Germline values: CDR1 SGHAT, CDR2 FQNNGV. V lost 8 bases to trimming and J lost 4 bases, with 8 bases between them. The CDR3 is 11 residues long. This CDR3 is CASEEVYGYTF. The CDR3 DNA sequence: TGTGCCAGCGAGGAGGTCTATGGCTACACCTTC.

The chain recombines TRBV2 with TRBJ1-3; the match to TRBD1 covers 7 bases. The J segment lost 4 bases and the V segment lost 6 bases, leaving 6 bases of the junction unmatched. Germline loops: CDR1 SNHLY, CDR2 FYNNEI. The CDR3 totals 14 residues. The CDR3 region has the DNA TGTGCCAGCAGCCGGGACAGCCTGGGAAACACCATATATTTT. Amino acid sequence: CASSRDSLGNTIYF.

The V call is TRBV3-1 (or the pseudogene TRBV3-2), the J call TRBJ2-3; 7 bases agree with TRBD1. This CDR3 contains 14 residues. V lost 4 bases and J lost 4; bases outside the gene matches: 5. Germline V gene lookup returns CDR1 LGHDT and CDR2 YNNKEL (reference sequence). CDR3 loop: CASSLQGTADTQYF. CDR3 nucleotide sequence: TGTGCCAGCAGCCTACAGGGGACCGCAGATACGCAGTATTTT.

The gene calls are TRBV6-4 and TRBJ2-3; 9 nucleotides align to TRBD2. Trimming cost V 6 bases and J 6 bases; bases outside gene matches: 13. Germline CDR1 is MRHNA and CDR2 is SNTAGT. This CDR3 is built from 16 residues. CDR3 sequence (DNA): TGTGCCAGCAGCGCCTCGGCGGGGGGGTCATTCGATACGCAGTATTTT. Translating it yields CASSASAGGSFDTQYF.

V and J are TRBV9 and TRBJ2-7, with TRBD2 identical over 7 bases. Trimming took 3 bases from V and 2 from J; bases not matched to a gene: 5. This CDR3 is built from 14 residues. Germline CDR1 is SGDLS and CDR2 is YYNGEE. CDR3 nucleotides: TGTGCCAGCAGCGGCGGACTAGTCCCCTACGAGCAGTACGTC. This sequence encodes CASSGGLVPYEQYV.

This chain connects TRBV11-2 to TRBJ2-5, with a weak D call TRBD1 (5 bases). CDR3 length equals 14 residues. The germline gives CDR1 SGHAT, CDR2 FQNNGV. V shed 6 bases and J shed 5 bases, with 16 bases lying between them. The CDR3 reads CASSIGAVEETQYF. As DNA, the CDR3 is TGTGCCAGCAGTATAGGGGCGGTGGAGGAGACCCAGTACTTC. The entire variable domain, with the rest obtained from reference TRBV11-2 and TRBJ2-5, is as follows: EAGVAQSPRYKIIEKRQSVAFWCNPISGHATLYWYQQILGQGPKLLIQFQNNGVVDDSQLPKDRFSAERLKGVDSTLKIQPAKLEDSAVYLCASSIGAVEETQYFGPGTRLLVL.

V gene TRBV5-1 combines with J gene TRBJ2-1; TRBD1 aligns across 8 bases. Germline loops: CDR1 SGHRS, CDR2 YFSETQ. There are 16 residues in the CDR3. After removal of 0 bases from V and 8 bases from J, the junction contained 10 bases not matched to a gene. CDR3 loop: CASSLGPQGAGDEQFF. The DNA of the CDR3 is TGCGCCAGCAGCTTGGGACCTCAGGGGGCCGGCGATGAGCAGTTCTTC.

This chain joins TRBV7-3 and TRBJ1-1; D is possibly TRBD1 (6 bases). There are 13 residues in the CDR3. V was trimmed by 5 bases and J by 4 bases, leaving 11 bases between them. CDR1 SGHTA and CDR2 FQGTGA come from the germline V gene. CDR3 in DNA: TGTGCCAGCAGCACAGGGTTGGGCACTGAAGCTTTCTTT. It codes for CASSTGLGTEAFF.

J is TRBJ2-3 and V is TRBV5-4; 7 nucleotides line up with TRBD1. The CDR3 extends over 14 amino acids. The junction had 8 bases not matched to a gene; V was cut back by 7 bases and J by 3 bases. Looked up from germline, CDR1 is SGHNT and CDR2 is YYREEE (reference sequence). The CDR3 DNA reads TGTGCCAGCTCCGACAGGGCTGCGACAGATACGCAGTATTTT. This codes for CASSDRAATDTQYF. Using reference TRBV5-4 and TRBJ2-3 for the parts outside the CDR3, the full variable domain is ETGVTQSPTHLIKTRGQQVTLRCSSQSGHNTVSWYQQALGQGPQFIFQYYREEENGRGNFPPRFSGLQFPNYSSELNVNALELDDSALYLCASSDRAATDTQYFGPGTRLTVL.

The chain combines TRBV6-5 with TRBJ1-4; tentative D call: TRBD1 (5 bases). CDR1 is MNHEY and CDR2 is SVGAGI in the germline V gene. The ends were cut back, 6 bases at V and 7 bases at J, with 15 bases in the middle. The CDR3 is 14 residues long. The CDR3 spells CASRNSGLGEKLFF. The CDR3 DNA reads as TGTGCCAGCAGAAATTCGGGACTCGGTGAAAAACTGTTTTTT.

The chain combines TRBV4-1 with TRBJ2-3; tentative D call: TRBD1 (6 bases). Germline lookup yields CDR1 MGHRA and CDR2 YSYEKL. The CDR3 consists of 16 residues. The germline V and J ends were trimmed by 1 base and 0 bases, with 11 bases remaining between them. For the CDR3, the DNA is TGCGCCAGCAGCCAAGGGGGGCGGTCTAGCACAGATACGCAGTATTTT. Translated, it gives CASSQGGRSSTDTQYF.

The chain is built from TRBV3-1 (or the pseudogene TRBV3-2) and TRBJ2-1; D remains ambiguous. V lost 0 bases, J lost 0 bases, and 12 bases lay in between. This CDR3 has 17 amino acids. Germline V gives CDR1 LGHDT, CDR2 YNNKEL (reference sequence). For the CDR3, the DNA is TGTGCCAGCAGCCAAGATTTACCCCCCAGCTCCTACAATGAGCAGTTCTTC. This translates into CASSQDLPPSSYNEQFF.

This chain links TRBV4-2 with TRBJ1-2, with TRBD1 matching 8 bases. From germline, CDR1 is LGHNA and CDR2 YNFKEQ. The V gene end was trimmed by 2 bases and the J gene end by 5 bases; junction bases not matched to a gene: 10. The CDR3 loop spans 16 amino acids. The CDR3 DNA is TGTGCCAGCAGCCAACCTTTGGACAGGGTCGAATATGGCTACACCTTC. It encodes CASSQPLDRVEYGYTF.